The 30 T cell receptor beta chains presented below share a single source sample, sequenced in a study of identical twins. Using its own MiXCR run on the 5' RACE reads, TCRdb lists one record per CDR3 protein. The table lists about 720,000 distinct CDR3 sequences, less than 10% of them singletons. These records were also assigned to another study, of yellow fever vaccine responses in identical twins.

The material sequenced was PBMCs. The origin of the receptors is a woman younger than 30 in good health.

This clonotype has only a few counts. The chain carries TRBV9 and TRBJ2-2; 14 nucleotides agree with TRBD2. Germline CDR1 and CDR2: SGDLS and YYNGEE. The CDR3 is 18 amino acids. Trimming removed 0 bases from V and 1 base from J; junction bases left unmatched: 2. CDR3 loop: CASSVATSGGVNTGELFF. The CDR3 DNA follows: TGTGCCAGCAGCGTAGCGACTAGCGGGGGGGTGAACACCGGGGAGCTGTTTTTT.

The table lists this clonotype with a few counts. The chain joins TRBV4-3 to TRBJ1-1, with 11 bases lining up with TRBD1. CDR3 size: 15 residues. The V and J ends lost 4 bases and 4 bases, in that order; junction bases with no gene match: 5. Germline V gene sequence: CDR1 LGHNA, CDR2 YSLEER. The CDR3 reads CASSPGQGDVTEAFF. In nucleotides, the CDR3 is TGCGCCAGCAGCCCGGGACAGGGGGACGTCACTGAAGCTTTCTTT.

This clonotype was observed once. V usage is TRBV5-1 and J usage is TRBJ2-1; a weak D match, TRBD1 (6 bases). V was trimmed by 0 bases and J by 4 bases, leaving 11 bases between them. The CDR3 spans 15 residues. Germline-derived CDR1 and CDR2 are SGHRS and YFSETQ. Here the CDR3 reads CASSLDQGIYNEQFF. The CDR3 coding sequence is TGCGCCAGCAGCTTGGATCAGGGGATATACAATGAGCAGTTCTTC.

This clonotype showed up just a few times. The chain has TRBV12-3 or TRBV12-4 and TRBJ2-7, with D maybe TRBD1 (5 bases). This CDR3 spans 12 amino acids. Trimming pared 5 bases from V and 3 bases from J, leaving 8 bases between. For the CDR3, the DNA is TGTGCCAGCAGTGACACAGGCTACGAGCAGTACTTC. It encodes CASSDTGYEQYF.

This chain joins TRBV6-4 and TRBJ1-1; perhaps TRBD1 as D (5 bases). Germline CDR1 MRHNA, CDR2 SNTAGT. The CDR3 extends over 14 amino acids. Trimming pared 0 bases from V and 7 bases from J, leaving 12 bases between. CDR3 sequence (DNA): TGTGCCAGCAGTGACTCGAGCTGGGGCAGTGAAGCTTTCTTT. It codes for CASSDSSWGSEAFF.

This sequence joins TRBV20-1 and TRBJ2-7; TRBD1 matches at 9 bases. V was pared by 3 bases and J by 2 bases, with 5 bases of the junction left unmatched. This CDR3 is 14 amino acids long. The germline V gene encodes CDR1 DFQATT and CDR2 SNEGSKA (reference sequence). The CDR3 protein is CSASETGGTYEQYF. The CDR3 DNA reads TGCAGTGCTAGTGAGACAGGGGGGACCTACGAGCAGTACTTC.

This rearrangement joins TRBV4-2 to TRBJ2-7; 10 bases fit TRBD2. This CDR3 has 16 residues. V dropped 1 base and J dropped 6; count of bases not matched to a gene: 9. Germline V gene lookup returns CDR1 LGHNA and CDR2 YNFKEQ. The CDR3, as DNA: TGTGCCAGCAGCCAAGTACCAGCGGGAGGGCCTGGCGAGCAGTACTTC. It translates to CASSQVPAGGPGEQYF.

The chain has TRBV11-2 and TRBJ2-1, with no clear D. The CDR3 has 12 amino acids. Trimming took 5 bases from V and 13 from J, leaving 15 bases between them. CDR1 is SGHAT, CDR2 FQNNGV, per germline. CDR3 nucleotides: TGTGCCAGCAGCGTCGGGCAAAACCAACAGTTCTTC. Protein sequence: CASSVGQNQQFF.

This clonotype came up a few times. The V call is TRBV3-1, the J call TRBJ2-5, with D unresolved. The germline V gene has CDR1 LGHDT and CDR2 YNNKEL (reference sequence). The germline V and J ends were trimmed by 2 bases and 3 bases, with 7 bases remaining between them. This CDR3 region has 13 residues. The CDR3 DNA reads TGTGCCAGCAGCCAATGGGCGGAAGAGACCCAGTACTTC. It encodes CASSQWAEETQYF.

This clonotype appeared many times. The chain couples TRBV11-2 to TRBJ2-3, with D maybe TRBD2 (6 bases). This CDR3 comprises 15 residues. Germline values: CDR1 SGHAT, CDR2 FQNNGV. The germline V and J ends were trimmed by 5 bases and 4 bases, with 16 bases remaining between them. The DNA of the CDR3 is TGTGCCAGCAGCGCCCGGGAGTCCGGCGCAGATACGCAGTATTTT. Translating gives CASSARESGADTQYF.

The V call is TRBV4-1, the J call TRBJ2-1; no clear D. CDR3 length: 16 amino acids. V was cut by 0 bases and J by 2 bases, with 11 bases left in between. Looked up from germline, CDR1 is MGHRA and CDR2 is YSYEKL. DNA of the CDR3: TGCGCCAGCAGCCAAGACCTCGGGCGCCCCTACAATGAGCAGTTCTTC. The encoded protein is CASSQDLGRPYNEQFF.

This chain joins TRBV9 and TRBJ2-7; either TRBD1 or TRBD2 may fit D (5 bases each). This CDR3 comprises 15 residues. Trimming left V 2 bases short and J 0 bases short, with 12 bases between. Germline V gene data show CDR1 as SGDLS and CDR2 as YYNGEE. The CDR3 region is CASSVSGDPSYEQYF. The CDR3 coding sequence is TGTGCCAGCAGCGTCTCCGGGGACCCCTCCTACGAGCAGTACTTC.

This clonotype was counted ten times or more. This CDR3 reads CSVEGIYEQYF. CDR3 nucleotide sequence: TGCAGCGTTGAAGGGATCTACGAGCAGTACTTC. The V gene is TRBV29-1, the J gene TRBJ2-7; D remains unclear. The CDR3 is made up of 11 amino acids. The V and J ends lost 1 base and 3 bases respectively, with 4 bases between them. The germline V gene encodes CDR1 SQVTM and CDR2 ANQGSEA.

This clonotype was seen ten or more times. The chain carries TRBV4-1 and TRBJ2-2; the D is unclear. Between the trimmed V and J ends, which lost 1 base and 7 bases, there was a span of 7 bases. Per the germline V gene, CDR1 is MGHRA and CDR2 is YSYEKL. This CDR3 has 13 amino acids. CDR3 residues: CASSQAQSGELFF. CDR3 in DNA: TGCGCCAGCAGCCAAGCGCAAAGCGGGGAGCTGTTTTTT.

This clonotype was observed many times. The chain has TRBV12-3 or TRBV12-4 and TRBJ1-2; D is undetermined. V shed 4 bases and J shed 2 bases, with 5 bases lying between them. The CDR3 runs 12 residues. The CDR3 DNA is TGTGCCAGCAGTTCAGGAAACTATGGCTACACCTTC. It yields the protein CASSSGNYGYTF.

There are a few counts of this clonotype. V is TRBV6-1 and J is TRBJ2-2, with TRBD2 matching 7 bases. V shed 5 bases, J shed 8 bases, and the junction held 11 bases outside the gene matches. Germline-derived CDR1 and CDR2 are MNHNS and SASEGT. The CDR3 runs 15 residues. As DNA, the CDR3 is TGTGCCAGCAGTCGAGGCCTAGCGGCCGGGGGGGAGCTGTTTTTT. The encoded protein is CASSRGLAAGGELFF.

This clonotype occurred many times. This sequence joins TRBV6-2 or TRBV6-3 and TRBJ1-5; 8 bases agree with TRBD1. Germline loops: CDR1 MNHEY, CDR2 SVGEGT. This CDR3 contains 14 residues. After removal of 6 bases from V and 1 base from J, the junction contained 2 bases not matched to a gene. The CDR3: CASSQGASNQPQHF. The CDR3 DNA follows: TGTGCCAGCAGCCAGGGGGCAAGCAATCAGCCCCAGCATTTT.

This clonotype was detected only a few times. This chain joins TRBV27 and TRBJ1-6; the match to TRBD1 covers 8 bases. Unmatched junction bases numbered 9, after V lost 6 bases and J lost 8 bases. CDR1 is MNHEY, CDR2 SMNVEV, per germline (reference sequence). The CDR3 length is 15 residues. The CDR3 DNA reads as TGTGCCAGCAGGCCCGGGACAGGAAGACATTCACCCCTCCACTTT. Its protein product is CASRPGTGRHSPLHF.

This clonotype was observed many times. V usage is TRBV4-2 and J usage is TRBJ2-6; D is unclear. The CDR3 runs 16 residues. Trimming pared 0 bases from V and 0 bases from J, leaving 6 bases between. CDR1 is LGHNA, CDR2 YNFKEQ, per germline. CDR3 DNA: TGTGCCAGCAGCCAAGACAGCATCTCTGGGGCCAACGTCCTGACTTTC. This encodes CASSQDSISGANVLTF.

The rearrangement links TRBV20-1 to TRBJ2-5; a weak D match, TRBD2 (5 bases). V was trimmed by 1 base and J by 5 bases, leaving 11 bases between them. CDR1 is DFQATT, CDR2 SNEGSKA, per germline (reference sequence). CDR3 length equals 13 residues. The CDR3 sequence is CSARAASWETQYF. The CDR3 coding sequence is TGCAGTGCTAGAGCGGCTAGCTGGGAGACCCAGTACTTC.

The gene calls are TRBV7-3 and TRBJ1-1; 11 bases map to TRBD1. Germline loops: CDR1 SGHTA, CDR2 FQGTGA. This CDR3 is built from 14 residues. The J segment lost 7 bases and the V segment lost 2 bases, leaving 3 bases of the junction unmatched. The CDR3 sequence: CASSLGQGAFEAFF. CDR3 nucleotide sequence: TGTGCCAGCAGCTTAGGACAGGGGGCTTTTGAAGCTTTCTTT.

The chain carries TRBV12-2 and TRBJ2-7; the table assigns TRBD1, which was not confirmed against the DNA. TRBV12-2 is a recognized pseudogene. The CDR3 sequence is 18 residues long. CDR3 amino acids: CASRFMTGPLSFSYEQYF. DNA for the CDR3: TGTGCAAGTCGCTTCATGACAGGGCCCCTCTCGTTTTCCTACGAGCAGTACTTC.

CDR3 region: CASSLEGTGGPQHF. In DNA form, the CDR3 reads TGCGCCAGCAGCTTGGAGGGGACTGGGGGGCCCCAGCATTTT. The chain carries TRBV5-1 and TRBJ1-5; weak D call: TRBD1 (5 bases). CDR3 length: 14 amino acids. Looked up from germline, CDR1 is SGHRS and CDR2 is YFSETQ. The ends were cut back, 0 bases at V and 9 bases at J, with 13 bases in the middle. The variable domain in full, with the rest retrieved from reference TRBV5-1 and TRBJ1-5, is KAGVTQTPRYLIKTRGQQVTLSCSPISGHRSVSWYQQTPGQGLQFLFEYFSETQRNKGNFPGRFSGRQFSNSRSEMNVSTLELGDSALYLCASSLEGTGGPQHFGDGTRLSIL.

This clonotype was counted ten times or more. The chain combines TRBV7-9 with TRBJ2-5; no clear D gene. The germline CDR1 and CDR2 sequences are SEHNR and FQNEAQ (reference sequence). V lost 6 bases and J 5 bases, leaving 7 bases between the germline ends. The CDR3 extends over 11 amino acids. CDR3 coding DNA: TGTGCCAGCAGTCTCATTGAGACCCAGTACTTC. Residues: CASSLIETQYF.

This clonotype was seen more than once but under ten times. This chain connects TRBV20-1 to TRBJ1-1, with D possibly TRBD1 on 6 matching bases. The CDR3 totals 13 residues. The V end was cut by 6 bases, the J end by 1 base, with 12 bases between. The germline CDR1 and CDR2 sequences are DFQATT and SNEGSKA (reference sequence). The CDR3 loop reads CSAAGQTNTEAFF. The CDR3 nucleotides are TGCAGTGCAGCAGGACAGACGAACACTGAAGCTTTCTTT.

In its sample, this clonotype was seen many times. The gene calls are TRBV5-1 and TRBJ1-4; D is ambiguous. The CDR3 is 15 residues long. CDR1 and CDR2 (germline): SGHRS, YFSETQ. V gave up 6 bases and J gave up 2 bases, with 14 bases separating them. The CDR3 reads CASNPEGGTNEKLFF. Here the CDR3 DNA reads TGCGCCAGCAACCCCGAAGGAGGGACTAATGAAAAACTGTTTTTT.

CDR3 nucleotides: TGTGCCAGCAGCTTAGGAGGGATCGGCTCCGAGCAGTACTTC. Translated: CASSLGGIGSEQYF. The rearrangement links TRBV7-2 to TRBJ2-7; a possible D gene is TRBD2 (5 bases). The V gene's germline CDR1 is SGHTA and CDR2 FQGNSA. Trimming shortened V by 1 base and J by 6 bases, and 13 bases separated the two germline ends. CDR3 length: 14 residues.

This clonotype was recorded a few times. The rearrangement links TRBV11-2 to TRBJ2-1; 9 nucleotides align to TRBD2. Germline V lookup: CDR1 SGHAT, CDR2 FQNNGV. This CDR3 spans 20 amino acids. The V and J ends lost 5 bases and 0 bases, in that order; junction bases with no gene match: 17. The CDR3 protein is CASSPFAGGPAISSYNEQFF. CDR3 sequence (DNA): TGTGCCAGCAGCCCCTTCGCGGGGGGGCCGGCAATTAGCTCCTACAATGAGCAGTTCTTC.

The gene calls are TRBV12-3 or TRBV12-4 and TRBJ2-1; perhaps TRBD2 as D (5 bases). CDR3 size: 17 residues. Trimming shortened V by 5 bases and J by 0 bases, and 17 bases separated the two germline ends. CDR3: CASSTRGGYSSYNEQFF. The CDR3 DNA follows: TGTGCCAGCAGTACCCGAGGAGGCTATAGCTCCTACAATGAGCAGTTCTTC.

This clonotype was observed at least ten times. The gene calls are TRBV5-1 and TRBJ2-2; D not certain. Germline CDR1 and CDR2: SGHRS and YFSETQ. The CDR3 is 14 residues long. Trimming pared 4 bases from V and 0 bases from J, leaving 7 bases between. As DNA, the CDR3 is TGCGCCAGCAGCCCGACACCGAACACCGGGGAGCTGTTTTTT. Protein: CASSPTPNTGELFF.